This is a list of T cell receptor beta chains from one sample in a study of neurological immune-mediated disorders. One entry per CDR3 protein results from TCRdb running MiXCR on the 5' RACE reads. There are around 130,000 distinct CDR3 sequences in the sample; about 3.2% occur only once, and over 1% lies in the top ten. Sequenced sample: PBMCs. Receptors were obtained from a woman aged 25 to 45 with multiple sclerosis. Each CDR3 is given with its conserved first and last residue. A D gene is named only where the DNA matches it firmly. Each size is once, few or many counts, or a class when the clone is expanded.

cdr3_aa: CAWSVTEYIEAFF
cdr3_nt: TGTGCCTGGAGTGTAACCGAGTACATTGAAGCTTTCTTT
clone_size: many
d_call: -
v_call: TRBV30
j_call: TRBJ1-1

cdr3_aa: CASSQDASGQPQHF
cdr3_nt: TGCGCCAGCAGCCAAGATGCGTCGGGTCAGCCCCAGCATTTT
clone_size: many
d_call: -
v_call: TRBV4-3
j_call: TRBJ1-5

cdr3_aa: CASSLIAGYGNEQFF
cdr3_nt: TGCGCCAGCAGCTTGATTGCGGGATATGGTAATGAGCAGTTCTTC
clone_size: many
d_call: -
v_call: TRBV5-1
j_call: TRBJ2-1

cdr3_aa: CASSAGRASYEQYF
cdr3_nt: TGTGCCAGCAGCGCGGGACGGGCCTCCTACGAGCAGTACTTC
clone_size: many
d_call: -
v_call: TRBV2
j_call: TRBJ2-7

cdr3_aa: CSASALGNGYTF
cdr3_nt: TGCAGTGCTAGTGCCCTAGGAAATGGCTACACCTTC
clone_size: many
d_call: -
v_call: TRBV20-1
j_call: TRBJ1-2

cdr3_aa: CASAESVFMNTEAFF
cdr3_nt: TGCGCCAGCGCCGAGTCGGTGTTTATGAACACTGAAGCTTTCTTT
clone_size: many
d_call: -
v_call: TRBV5-1
j_call: TRBJ1-1

cdr3_aa: CASATSRTYEQYF
cdr3_nt: TGTGCCAGCGCGACTAGTCGGACCTACGAGCAGTACTTC
clone_size: many
d_call: -
v_call: TRBV28
j_call: TRBJ2-7

cdr3_aa: CSASTGANTEAFF
cdr3_nt: TGCAGTGCTTCGACAGGTGCGAACACTGAAGCTTTCTTT
clone_size: many
d_call: -
v_call: TRBV20-1
j_call: TRBJ1-1

cdr3_aa: CASYRGVTGELFF
cdr3_nt: TGTGCCAGTTACAGGGGTGTCACCGGGGAGCTGTTTTTT
clone_size: many
d_call: TRBD1
v_call: TRBV19
j_call: TRBJ2-2

cdr3_aa: CASSLTSGNTDTQYF
cdr3_nt: TGTGCCAGCAGCCTGACTAGCGGGAACACAGATACGCAGTATTTT
clone_size: many
d_call: TRBD2
v_call: TRBV27
j_call: TRBJ2-3

cdr3_aa: CASGRQPQHF
cdr3_nt: TGTGCCAGCGGACGGCAGCCCCAGCATTTT
clone_size: many
d_call: -
v_call: TRBV6-2/TRBV6-3
j_call: TRBJ1-5

cdr3_aa: CASSVEVVGNSPLHF
cdr3_nt: TGTGCCAGCAGCGTAGAGGTAGTGGGAAATTCACCCCTCCACTTT
clone_size: many
d_call: -
v_call: TRBV9
j_call: TRBJ1-6

cdr3_aa: CASSREGIGQGTYTF
cdr3_nt: TGTGCCAGCAGCCGAGAAGGAATAGGACAGGGGACCTACACCTTC
clone_size: many
d_call: TRBD1
v_call: TRBV7-2
j_call: TRBJ1-2

cdr3_aa: CASSLSAGELFF
cdr3_nt: TGCGCCAGCAGCTTGTCGGCCGGGGAGCTGTTTTTT
clone_size: many
d_call: -
v_call: TRBV5-1
j_call: TRBJ2-2